The 21 T cell receptor beta chains given below trace back to one sample, sequenced in a study of vaccination effects on CD4 cells after COVID-19 (dated by TCRdb to between 2021 and 2024). The library was obtained by the immunoSEQ multiplex PCR assay. The source is immuneACCESS, and TCRdb retained only in-frame sequences with V and J called. Part of the clones is not carried over; for the studies checked, unresolved V genes explain less than half of this, and the remainder is unexplained. The table for this sample lists some 30,000 clones; 70% to 80% of them were counted only once. The ten most abundant clones make up about 4% of the sample. After more than 9 days of culture, CD4+ T cells were isolated with the EasySep CD4+ T cell isolation kit. Their target antigens are unknown. The starting material was CD4+ T cells from PBMCs cultured without peptide, obtained before COVID-19 vaccination. These receptors originate from a human donor who received a COVID-19 vaccine.

This rearrangement joins TRBV5-1 to TRBJ2-7, with D maybe TRBD2 (5 bases). Trimming stripped 0 bases from V and 2 bases from J, with 12 bases between. The germline V gene encodes CDR1 SGHRS and CDR2 YFSETQ. CDR3 size: 15 residues. In nucleotides, the CDR3 is TGCGCCAGCAGCTTGGGGGAGCACGGGGCCTACGAGCAGTACTTC. It yields the protein CASSLGEHGAYEQYF. The variable domain in full, with the rest retrieved from reference TRBV5-1 and TRBJ2-7, is KAGVTQTPRYLIKTRGQQVTLSCSPISGHRSVSWYQQTPGQGLQFLFEYFSETQRNKGNFPGRFSGRQFSNSRSEMNVSTLELGDSALYLCASSLGEHGAYEQYFGPGTRLTVT.

The rearrangement uses TRBV5-5 and TRBJ1-4, with 8 bases matching TRBD1. Trimming took 4 bases from V and 3 from J; bases not matched to a gene: 11. CDR3 length: 17 amino acids. Germline assignment: CDR1 SGHKS and CDR2 YYEKEE (reference sequence). The CDR3 reads CASSPGQGGYANEKLFF. The CDR3 region has the DNA TGTGCCAGCAGCCCTGGACAGGGAGGATACGCTAATGAAAAACTGTTTTTT.

The genes are TRBV7-2 and TRBJ2-1; D is perhaps TRBD2 (6 bases). Trimming took off 1 base at V and 6 bases at J, with 22 bases between the two ends. The CDR3 loop spans 18 amino acids. CDR1 and CDR2 (germline): SGHTA, FQGNSA. The CDR3 sequence is CASSLVVQGGPLSNEQFF. Here the CDR3 DNA reads TGTGCCAGCAGCTTAGTCGTCCAGGGAGGCCCTTTGAGCAATGAGCAGTTCTTC.

V is TRBV5-1 and J is TRBJ2-3; 7 nucleotides agree with TRBD2. This CDR3 spans 14 amino acids. The germline V gene encodes CDR1 SGHRS and CDR2 YFSETQ. The V segment lost 5 bases and the J segment 6 bases; nucleotides outside the gene matches: 9. CDR3 residues: CASSQAGRLDTQYF. The CDR3 DNA reads TGCGCCAGCAGTCAAGCGGGGAGGTTGGATACGCAGTATTTT.

This chain links TRBV19 with TRBJ2-5; 8 nucleotides line up with TRBD2. Per germline, CDR1 LNHDA and CDR2 SQIVND (reference sequence). The CDR3 runs to 13 residues. With 7 bases clipped from V and 5 bases from J, the junction kept 6 bases outside the gene matches. CDR3 sequence: CASIQSGSETQYF. CDR3 nucleotides: TGTGCCAGTATCCAAAGCGGGAGTGAGACCCAGTACTTC.

This clone was seen a few times. The chain is built from TRBV3-1 (or the pseudogene TRBV3-2) and TRBJ1-1; D is undetermined. V shed 2 bases and J shed 8 bases, with 9 bases lying between them. This CDR3 has 12 residues. Germline CDR1 LGHDT, CDR2 YNNKEL (reference sequence). The CDR3 DNA sequence: TGTGCCAGCAGCCAACGGATGGAAGAAGCTTTCTTT. This gives the protein CASSQRMEEAFF.

This chain links TRBV19 with TRBJ2-3; perhaps TRBD2 as D (6 bases). V lost 5 bases and J 0 bases, leaving 18 bases between the germline ends. CDR1 is LNHDA and CDR2 is SQIVND in the germline V gene (reference sequence). This CDR3 is built from 17 residues. The CDR3 DNA follows: TGTGCCAGTAGTCCCCCCCGGGACTGGGTAAGCACAGATACGCAGTATTTT. It is translated as CASSPPRDWVSTDTQYF. Supplemented by reference TRBV19 and TRBJ2-3, the full variable domain reads DGGITQSPKYLFRKEGQNVTLSCEQNLNHDAMYWYRQDPGQGLRLIYYSQIVNDFQKGDIAEGYSVSREKKESFPLTVTSAQKNPTAFYLCASSPPRDWVSTDTQYFGPGTRLTVL.

This clone was picked up a small number of times. This chain links TRBV19 with TRBJ1-1; no firm D call. The germline gives CDR1 LNHDA, CDR2 SQIVND (reference sequence). Deletions cut 5 bases from V and 4 bases from J, with 11 bases between. CDR3 length: 13 amino acids. CDR3: CASSEGGTTEAFF. CDR3 DNA: TGTGCCAGTAGTGAGGGCGGCACCACTGAAGCTTTCTTT.

The J gene is TRBJ2-3, the V gene TRBV5-4; D not certain. This CDR3 comprises 15 residues. Trimming shortened V by 1 base and J by 0 bases, and 9 bases separated the two germline ends. Germline V gene lookup returns CDR1 SGHNT and CDR2 YYREEE (reference sequence). Here the CDR3 reads CASSLQDHSTDTQYF. As DNA, the CDR3 is TGTGCCAGCAGCTTGCAGGATCATAGCACAGATACGCAGTATTTT.

This clone has more than one count but fewer than ten. The chain couples TRBV4-1 to TRBJ1-6; D uncertain. CDR3 length: 16 residues. Trimming took off 1 base at V and 8 bases at J, with 15 bases between the two ends. Germline V lookup: CDR1 MGHRA, CDR2 YSYEKL. The CDR3 region has the DNA TGCGCCAGCAGCCAAGGGCCCGCGAGAGGTCATTCACCCCTCCACTTT. Translation gives CASSQGPARGHSPLHF.

The J gene is TRBJ1-2, the V gene TRBV18, with D perhaps TRBD1 (5 bases). Germline-derived CDR1 and CDR2 are KGHSH and LQKENI. The CDR3 loop spans 15 amino acids. Deletions cut 2 bases from V and 4 bases from J, with 14 bases between. CDR3 sequence reads: CASSPVEGEGYGYTF. CDR3 nucleotides: TGTGCCAGCTCACCAGTGGAAGGGGAGGGCTATGGCTACACCTTC.

The rearrangement links TRBV2 to TRBJ2-1; a possible D gene is TRBD1 (6 bases). The CDR3 is made up of 13 amino acids. V gave up 4 bases and J gave up 5 bases, with 9 bases separating them. Germline CDR1 is SNHLY and CDR2 is FYNNEI. CDR3 bases: TGTGCCAGCAGTGTAGACAGGAACAATGAGCAGTTCTTC. Residues: CASSVDRNNEQFF.

The V and J genes are TRBV2 and TRBJ1-5; D perhaps matches TRBD1 (6 bases). V was pared by 1 base and J by 5 bases, with 9 bases between. CDR1 is SNHLY and CDR2 is FYNNEI in the germline V gene. CDR3 size: 14 residues. This CDR3 is CASSEGTEYQPQHF. CDR3 coding DNA: TGTGCCAGCAGTGAAGGGACAGAATATCAGCCCCAGCATTTT.

V and J are TRBV7-2 and TRBJ1-4; D possibly corresponds to TRBD1 (6 bases). Germline V gene sequence: CDR1 SGHTA, CDR2 FQGNSA. Trimming took 1 base from V and 10 from J, leaving 13 bases between them. The CDR3 sequence is 14 residues long. This chain's CDR3 is CASSLGGGLGKLFF. CDR3 DNA: TGTGCCAGCAGCTTAGGGGGGGGGCTAGGAAAACTGTTTTTT.

In nucleotides, the CDR3 is TGCGCCAGCAGCTTGGGGCAGGGAGGGCTGACAACGCAGTATTTT. Amino acids: CASSLGQGGLTTQYF. V gene TRBV5-1 combines with J gene TRBJ2-3; 7 bases are a match to TRBD2. CDR1 SGHRS and CDR2 YFSETQ come from the germline V gene. V shed 0 bases, J shed 9 bases, and the junction held 10 bases outside the gene matches. The length of the CDR3 is 15 residues.

V and J are TRBV11-2 and TRBJ2-3; D not resolved. This CDR3 has 11 residues. V was cut by 5 bases and J by 8 bases, with 8 bases left in between. Germline CDR1 reads SGHAT; CDR2 reads FQNNGV. In DNA form, the CDR3 reads TGTGCCAGCAGCCCCCAAGTTACGCAGTATTTT. Its translation: CASSPQVTQYF.

This sequence joins TRBV11-1 and TRBJ2-7; 10 bases agree with TRBD1. V lost 5 bases to trimming and J lost 6 bases; unmatched junction nucleotides: 1. The CDR3 consists of 12 residues. Germline V gene sequence: CDR1 SGHAT, CDR2 FQDESV (reference sequence). CDR3 protein: CASSGDRGEQYF. In DNA, the CDR3 is TGTGCCAGCAGCGGGGACAGGGGCGAGCAGTACTTC. The whole variable domain, remainder taken from reference TRBV11-1 and TRBJ2-7, is EAEVAQSPRYKITEKSQAVAFWCDPISGHATLYWYRQILGQGPELLVQFQDESVVDDSQLPKDRFSAERLKGVDSTLKIQPAELGDSAMYLCASSGDRGEQYFGPGTRLTVT.

The chain links TRBV5-1 to TRBJ2-1; 9 bases line up with TRBD2. V gave up 2 bases and J gave up 9 bases; unmatched junction bases: 9. The germline gives CDR1 SGHRS, CDR2 YFSETQ. This CDR3 region has 15 residues. CDR3 coding DNA: TGCGCCAGCAGCTTACCCGGGACTAGCTGGGGTGAGCAGTTCTTC. Translating it yields CASSLPGTSWGEQFF.

The rearrangement uses TRBV6-5 and TRBJ1-3, with D perhaps matching TRBD1 (6 bases). Trimming stripped 2 bases from V and 0 bases from J, with 11 bases between. Germline CDR1 reads MNHEY; CDR2 reads SVGAGI. This CDR3 has 16 residues. The chain's CDR3 is CASSYTGQLSGNTIYF. CDR3 sequence (DNA): TGTGCCAGCAGTTACACAGGACAGCTCTCTGGAAACACCATATATTTT.

The sample holds a few counts of this clone. The rearrangement uses TRBV23-1 and TRBJ2-7; D perhaps matches TRBD1 (5 bases). TRBV23-1 is an ORF, and what it does is uncertain. The CDR3 is 12 residues long. Between the trimmed V and J ends, which lost 6 bases and 0 bases, there was a span of 6 bases. The CDR3 nucleotides are TGCGCCAGCAGGGACACCTCCTACGAGCAGTACTTC. Its protein is CASRDTSYEQYF.

The V and J genes are TRBV5-1 and TRBJ2-1; D gene ambiguous. There are 13 residues in the CDR3. With 0 bases removed from V and 8 bases from J, the gap between germline ends came to 9 bases. Germline lookup yields CDR1 SGHRS and CDR2 YFSETQ. For the CDR3, the DNA is TGCGCCAGCAGCTTGGGTGAGTCGGATGAGCAGTTCTTC. The encoded protein is CASSLGESDEQFF.